The next 9 T cell receptor beta chains were all read from a single sample in a study of blood T cell repertoires in COVID-19. TCRdb's copy holds only in-frame clones and misses some; the assay was immunoSEQ multiplex PCR. The table lists roughly 280,000 clones, approximately 80% of them singletons. Sequencing input: peripheral blood. The receptors stem from a man aged 60 to 75 with acute or convalescent COVID-19.

The J gene is TRBJ2-2, the V gene TRBV5-1; weak D call: TRBD1 (5 bases). The CDR3 has 15 amino acids. Germline assignment: CDR1 SGHRS and CDR2 YFSETQ. V was pared by 5 bases and J by 5 bases, with 16 bases between. CDR3 sequence reads: CASRSQGLGTGELFF. The CDR3 DNA reads TGCGCCAGCAGATCGCAGGGTTTGGGGACCGGGGAGCTGTTTTTT.

J is TRBJ2-1 and V is TRBV6-6; 11 nucleotides line up with TRBD2. Germline lookup yields CDR1 MNHNY and CDR2 SVGAGI (reference sequence). The CDR3 length is 17 residues. Trimming at V came to 5 bases and at J to 4 bases, leaving 10 bases not matched to a gene. The CDR3 nucleotides are TGTGCCAGCAGTCGAGGACCTAGCGGGGGGCTTTACAATGAGCAGTTCTTC. Amino acid sequence: CASSRGPSGGLYNEQFF.

V usage is TRBV7-2 and J usage is TRBJ2-2, with 9 bases matching TRBD1. Germline CDR1 is SGHTA and CDR2 is FQGNSA. After removal of 3 bases from V and 3 bases from J, the junction contained 2 bases not matched to a gene. The CDR3 is 15 amino acids. The CDR3 DNA sequence: TGTGCCAGCAGCTTCACAGGGGGCTACACCGGGGAGCTGTTTTTT. Encoded protein: CASSFTGGYTGELFF. The full variable domain, in which reference TRBV7-2 and TRBJ2-2 provide the parts outside the CDR3, is GAGVSQSPSNKVTEKGKDVELRCDPISGHTALYWYRQSLGQGLEFLIYFQGNSAPDKSGLPSDRFSAERTGGSVSTLTIQRTQQEDSAVYLCASSFTGGYTGELFFGEGSRLTVL.

The chain employs TRBV27 and TRBJ2-7; 12 bases match TRBD2. Germline loops: CDR1 MNHEY, CDR2 SMNVEV (reference sequence). With V trimmed by 6 bases and J by 0 bases, 3 bases remained unmatched. This CDR3 contains 15 residues. The CDR3 loop reads CASRSLAGGSYEQYF. The DNA for the CDR3 is TGTGCCAGCAGGTCACTAGCGGGGGGCTCCTACGAGCAGTACTTC.

The chain employs TRBV27 and TRBJ2-2; 8 bases are a match to TRBD1. Looked up from germline, CDR1 is MNHEY and CDR2 is SMNVEV (reference sequence). The CDR3 contains 16 residues. Trimming cost V 3 bases and J 1 base; bases outside gene matches: 4. As DNA, the CDR3 is TGTGCCAGCAGTTTCGACAGGGGCTGGAACACCGGGGAGCTGTTTTTT. Translated: CASSFDRGWNTGELFF.

This chain links TRBV24-1 with TRBJ1-3, with 7 nucleotides matching TRBD1. The CDR3 runs 17 residues. Germline V gives CDR1 KGHDR, CDR2 SFDVKD. J lost 7 bases, V lost 4 bases, and 15 bases had no gene match. CDR3 region: CATSDRLTDRSRNTIYF. CDR3 coding DNA: TGTGCCACCAGTGACCGACTCACGGACAGGAGTAGGAACACCATATATTTT.

This chain connects TRBV11-2 to TRBJ2-7; 8 bases are a match to TRBD2. Germline V gives CDR1 SGHAT, CDR2 FQNNGV. Trimming removed 0 bases from V and 3 bases from J; junction bases left unmatched: 13. CDR3 size: 18 residues. The CDR3 here is CASSLDRQLGRGNYEQYF. The CDR3 DNA follows: TGTGCCAGCAGCTTAGATAGGCAACTCGGGAGGGGAAACTACGAGCAGTACTTC.

V usage is TRBV27 and J usage is TRBJ1-1; D call uncertain. V was cut by 0 bases and J by 5 bases, with 7 bases left in between. The CDR3 has 13 amino acids. The germline gives CDR1 MNHEY, CDR2 SMNVEV (reference sequence). The CDR3 bases are TGTGCCAGCAGTTTATCGGGAGTGACTGAAGCTTTCTTT. It yields the protein CASSLSGVTEAFF.

CDR3 in amino acids: CASSLFSGRAPTGEQYF. The CDR3 DNA follows: TGTGCCAGCAGCTTATTTAGCGGGAGGGCCCCAACGGGCGAGCAGTACTTC. This rearrangement joins TRBV9 to TRBJ2-7, with TRBD2 matching over 11 bases. The CDR3 covers 17 residues. Germline V gene lookup returns CDR1 SGDLS and CDR2 YYNGEE. J gave up 6 bases and V 4 bases, and 15 bases lay outside the gene matches.